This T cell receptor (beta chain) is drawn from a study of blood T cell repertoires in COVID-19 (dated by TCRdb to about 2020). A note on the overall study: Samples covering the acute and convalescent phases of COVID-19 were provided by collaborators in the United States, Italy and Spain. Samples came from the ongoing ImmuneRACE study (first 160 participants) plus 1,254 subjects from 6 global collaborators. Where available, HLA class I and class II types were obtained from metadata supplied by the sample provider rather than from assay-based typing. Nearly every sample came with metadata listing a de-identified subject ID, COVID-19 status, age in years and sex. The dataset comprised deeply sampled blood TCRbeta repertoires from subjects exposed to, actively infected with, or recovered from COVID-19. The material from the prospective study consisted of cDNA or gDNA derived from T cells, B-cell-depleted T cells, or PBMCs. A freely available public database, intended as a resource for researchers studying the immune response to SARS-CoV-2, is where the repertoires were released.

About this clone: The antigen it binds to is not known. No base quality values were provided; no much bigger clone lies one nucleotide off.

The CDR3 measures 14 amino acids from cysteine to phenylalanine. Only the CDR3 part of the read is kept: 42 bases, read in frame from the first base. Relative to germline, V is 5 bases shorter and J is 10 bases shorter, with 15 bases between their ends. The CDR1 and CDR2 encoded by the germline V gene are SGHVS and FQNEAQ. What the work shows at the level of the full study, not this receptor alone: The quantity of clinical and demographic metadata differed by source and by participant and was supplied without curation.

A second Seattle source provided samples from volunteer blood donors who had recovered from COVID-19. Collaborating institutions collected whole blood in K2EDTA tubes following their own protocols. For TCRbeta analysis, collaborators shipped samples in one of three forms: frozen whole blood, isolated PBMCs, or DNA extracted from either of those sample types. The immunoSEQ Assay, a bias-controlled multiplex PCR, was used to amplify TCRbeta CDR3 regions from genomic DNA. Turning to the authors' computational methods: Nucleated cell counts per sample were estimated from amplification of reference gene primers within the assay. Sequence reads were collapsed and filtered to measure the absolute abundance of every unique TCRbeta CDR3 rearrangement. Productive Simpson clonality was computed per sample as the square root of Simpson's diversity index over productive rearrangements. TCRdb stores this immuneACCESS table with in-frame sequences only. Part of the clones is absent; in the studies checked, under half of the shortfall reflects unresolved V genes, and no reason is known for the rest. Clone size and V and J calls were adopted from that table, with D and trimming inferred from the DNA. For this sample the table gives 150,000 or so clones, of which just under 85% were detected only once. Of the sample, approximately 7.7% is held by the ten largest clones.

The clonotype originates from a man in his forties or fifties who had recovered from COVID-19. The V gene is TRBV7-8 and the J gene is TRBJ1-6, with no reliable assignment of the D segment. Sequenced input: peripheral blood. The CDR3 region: CASSPAHSGSPLHF. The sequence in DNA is TGTGCCAGCAGCCCGGCGCACTCGGGATCACCCCTCCACTTT. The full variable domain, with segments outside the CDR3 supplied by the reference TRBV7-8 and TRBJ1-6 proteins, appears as GAGVSQSPRYKVAKRGQDVALRCDPISGHVSLFWYQQALGQGPEFLTYFQNEAQLDKSGLPSDRFFAERPEGSVSTLKIQRTQQEDSAVYLCASSPAHSGSPLHFGNGTRLTVT.